One and the same sample provided the 9 T cell receptor beta chains below, sequenced in a study of persistence of HIV-infected CD4 T cells. Their antigens remain unidentified. Sequencing used immunoSEQ version 4 in survey mode. TCRdb's copy holds only in-frame clones and misses some; the assay was immunoSEQ multiplex PCR. The sample shows around 7,500 clones, roughly 83% of them seen only once. Cells were stimulated with CMV-infected fibroblast lysates at roughly 9.1 ug/mL. Sorting selected CD4+ T cells upregulating both CD40 ligand and CD69. The input for sequencing was CD4+ T cells sorted from PBMCs after roughly 20-hour stimulation, taken from a patient who received antiretroviral therapy. These TCRs come from an adult woman with HIV who was CMV-seropositive.

The chain has TRBV10-3 and TRBJ1-2; 7 nucleotides match TRBD1. CDR1 and CDR2 (germline): ENHRY, SYGVKD. The CDR3 extends over 14 amino acids. The trim removed 4 bases at V and 2 bases at J, leaving 4 bases unmatched. The CDR3 protein is CAISGLQGNYGYTF. The DNA of the CDR3 is TGTGCCATCAGTGGACTACAGGGGAACTATGGCTACACCTTC.

This chain links TRBV6-5 with TRBJ1-2; possible D gene TRBD1, 6 bases. The CDR3 consists of 13 residues. Per germline, CDR1 MNHEY and CDR2 SVGAGI. V was clipped by 4 bases and J by 8 bases, with 14 bases between them. CDR3 coding DNA: TGTGCCAGCAGTTCATCAGGGGTCGGGGGCTACACCTTC. Protein product: CASSSSGVGGYTF.

The chain combines TRBV10-3 with TRBJ2-2, with a possible D match to TRBD1 (5 bases). The CDR3 totals 13 residues. Per germline, CDR1 ENHRY and CDR2 SYGVKD. Trimming took off 3 bases at V and 4 bases at J, with 6 bases between the two ends. As DNA, the CDR3 is TGTGCCATCAGTGAAGGGGTCACCGGGGAGCTGTTTTTT. Translation gives CAISEGVTGELFF.

This chain joins TRBV9 and TRBJ2-5; unclear D gene. CDR1 and CDR2 (germline): SGDLS, YYNGEE. CDR3 length: 14 residues. V was cut by 0 bases and J by 0 bases, with 6 bases left in between. CDR3 protein: CASSVESYQETQYF. The CDR3 region has the DNA TGTGCCAGCAGCGTAGAGAGCTACCAAGAGACCCAGTACTTC.

The gene calls are TRBV5-1 and TRBJ1-1; 10 nucleotides match TRBD1. J was trimmed by 0 bases and V by 4 bases; bases with no gene match: 6. Germline V gives CDR1 SGHRS, CDR2 YFSETQ. The CDR3 has 16 amino acids. DNA of the CDR3: TGCGCCAGCAGCAGGGGACAGGGGAAAATGAACACTGAAGCTTTCTTT. Translation gives CASSRGQGKMNTEAFF. The full variable domain, completed using reference TRBV5-1 and TRBJ1-1, is KAGVTQTPRYLIKTRGQQVTLSCSPISGHRSVSWYQQTPGQGLQFLFEYFSETQRNKGNFPGRFSGRQFSNSRSEMNVSTLELGDSALYLCASSRGQGKMNTEAFFGQGTRLTVV.

The table lists this clone with a few counts. The chain couples TRBV28 to TRBJ1-6; D remains ambiguous. V lost 3 bases and J lost 10, with 13 bases in between. CDR1 and CDR2 (germline): MDHEN, SYDVKM. The CDR3 is 14 residues long. The CDR3 protein is CASSFGDGGSPLHF. CDR3 nucleotide sequence: TGTGCCAGCAGTTTTGGCGACGGAGGGTCACCCCTCCACTTT.

The chain joins TRBV6-5 to TRBJ1-2; no clear D. The CDR3 consists of 14 residues. Germline lookup yields CDR1 MNHEY and CDR2 SVGAGI. Trimming left V 8 bases short and J 1 base short, with 14 bases between. The CDR3 sequence: CASPGRGNNYGYTF. The CDR3 DNA is TGTGCCAGCCCCGGACGGGGAAATAACTATGGCTACACCTTC.

In this sample, this clone turned up a few times. Other DNA variants within this sample encode the same CDR3. V gene TRBV7-8 combines with J gene TRBJ1-1; no definite D call. The CDR3 covers 13 residues. V lost 2 bases to trimming and J lost 6 bases, with 10 bases between them. Per germline, CDR1 SGHVS and CDR2 FQNEAQ. The CDR3 sequence is CASSLRSKAEAFF. Written as DNA, the CDR3 is TGTGCCAGCAGCTTAAGGTCGAAGGCTGAAGCTTTCTTT.

This clone came up a few times. This chain uses TRBV3-1 (or the pseudogene TRBV3-2) with TRBJ2-5; 7 nucleotides line up with TRBD1. The CDR3 runs 14 residues. Trimming cost V 1 base and J 2 bases; bases outside gene matches: 1. The germline gives CDR1 LGHDT, CDR2 YNNKEL (reference sequence). The CDR3 spells CASSQATGQETQYF. In DNA, the CDR3 is TGTGCCAGCAGCCAAGCGACAGGGCAAGAGACCCAGTACTTC.